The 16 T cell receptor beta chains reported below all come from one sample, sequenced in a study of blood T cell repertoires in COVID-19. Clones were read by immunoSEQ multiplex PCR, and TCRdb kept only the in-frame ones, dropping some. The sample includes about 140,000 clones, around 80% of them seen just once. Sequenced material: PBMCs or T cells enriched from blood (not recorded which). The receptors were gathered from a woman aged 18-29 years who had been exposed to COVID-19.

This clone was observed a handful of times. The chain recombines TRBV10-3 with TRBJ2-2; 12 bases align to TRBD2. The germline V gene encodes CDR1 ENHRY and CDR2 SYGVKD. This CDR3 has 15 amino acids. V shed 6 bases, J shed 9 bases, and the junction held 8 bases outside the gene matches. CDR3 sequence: CAIRDLAGGPWELFF. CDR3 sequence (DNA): TGTGCCATCAGGGATCTAGCGGGAGGGCCTTGGGAGCTGTTTTTT.

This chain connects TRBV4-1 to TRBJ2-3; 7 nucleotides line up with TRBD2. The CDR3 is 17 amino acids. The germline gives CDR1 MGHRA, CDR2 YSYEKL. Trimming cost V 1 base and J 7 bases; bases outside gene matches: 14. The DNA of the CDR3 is TGCGCCAGCAGCCAAGCCTCCTTTGGCGGGAGCGTGAATACGCAGTATTTT. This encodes CASSQASFGGSVNTQYF.

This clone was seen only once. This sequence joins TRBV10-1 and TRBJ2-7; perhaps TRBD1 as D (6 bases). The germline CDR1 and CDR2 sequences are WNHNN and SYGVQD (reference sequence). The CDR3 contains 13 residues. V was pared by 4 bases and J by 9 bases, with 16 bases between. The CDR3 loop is CASSGQPTGRQYF. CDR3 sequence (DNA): TGCGCCAGCAGTGGTCAACCCACAGGGAGGCAGTACTTC.

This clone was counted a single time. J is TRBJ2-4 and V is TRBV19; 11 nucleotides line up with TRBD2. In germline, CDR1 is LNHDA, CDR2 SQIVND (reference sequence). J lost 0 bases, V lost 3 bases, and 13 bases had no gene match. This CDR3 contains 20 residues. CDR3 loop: CASSMWTGTSGPKAKNIQYF. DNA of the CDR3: TGTGCCAGTAGTATGTGGACCGGGACTAGCGGACCTAAAGCCAAAAACATTCAGTACTTC.

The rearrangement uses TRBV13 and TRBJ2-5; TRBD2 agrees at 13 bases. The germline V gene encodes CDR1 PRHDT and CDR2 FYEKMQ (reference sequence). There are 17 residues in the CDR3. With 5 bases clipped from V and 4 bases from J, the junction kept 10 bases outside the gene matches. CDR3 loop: CASSPRTSGRIRETQYF. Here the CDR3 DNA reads TGTGCCAGCAGCCCTCGGACTAGCGGGAGAATTCGAGAGACCCAGTACTTC.

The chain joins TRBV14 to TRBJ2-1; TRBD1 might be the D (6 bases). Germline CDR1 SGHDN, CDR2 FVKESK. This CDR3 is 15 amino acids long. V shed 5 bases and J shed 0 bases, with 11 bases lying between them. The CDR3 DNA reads TGTGCCAGCAGCGAACAGGGTTTCTCCTACAATGAGCAGTTCTTC. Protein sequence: CASSEQGFSYNEQFF.

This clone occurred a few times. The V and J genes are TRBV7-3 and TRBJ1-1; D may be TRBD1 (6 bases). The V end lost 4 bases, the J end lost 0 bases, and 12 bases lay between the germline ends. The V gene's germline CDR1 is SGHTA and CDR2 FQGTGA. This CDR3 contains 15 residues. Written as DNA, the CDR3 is TGTGCCAGCAGCTCGCAGGGGTTATTGAACACTGAAGCTTTCTTT. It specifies CASSSQGLLNTEAFF.

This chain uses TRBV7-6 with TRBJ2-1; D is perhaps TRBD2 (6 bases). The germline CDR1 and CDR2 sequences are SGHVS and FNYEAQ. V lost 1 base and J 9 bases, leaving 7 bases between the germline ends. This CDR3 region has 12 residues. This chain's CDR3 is CASSLGGGEQFF. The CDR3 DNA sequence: TGTGCCAGCAGCTTAGGGGGAGGTGAGCAGTTCTTC.

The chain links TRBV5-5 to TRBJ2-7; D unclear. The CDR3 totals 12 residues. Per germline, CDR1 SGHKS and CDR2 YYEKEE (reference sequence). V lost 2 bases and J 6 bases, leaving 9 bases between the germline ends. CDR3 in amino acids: CASSLGRFEQYF. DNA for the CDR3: TGTGCCAGCAGCTTAGGCAGGTTCGAGCAGTACTTC.

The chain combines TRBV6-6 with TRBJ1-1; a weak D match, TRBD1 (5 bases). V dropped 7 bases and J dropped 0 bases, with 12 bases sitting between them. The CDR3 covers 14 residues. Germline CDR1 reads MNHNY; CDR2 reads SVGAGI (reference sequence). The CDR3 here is CASTGTGMNTEAFF. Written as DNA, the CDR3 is TGTGCCAGCACCGGAACAGGAATGAACACTGAAGCTTTCTTT.

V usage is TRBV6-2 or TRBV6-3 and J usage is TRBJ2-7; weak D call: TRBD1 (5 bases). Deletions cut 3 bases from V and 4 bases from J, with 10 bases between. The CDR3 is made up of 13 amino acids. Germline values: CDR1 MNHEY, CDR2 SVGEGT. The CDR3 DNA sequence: TGTGCCAGCAGTTATGACGGACAATACGAGCAGTACTTC. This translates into CASSYDGQYEQYF.

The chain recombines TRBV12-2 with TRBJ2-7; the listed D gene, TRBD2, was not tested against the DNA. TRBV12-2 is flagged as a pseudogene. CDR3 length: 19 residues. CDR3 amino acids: CASRPYPGLAGGPSYEQYF. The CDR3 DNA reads TGTGCAAGTCGCCCCTATCCGGGACTAGCGGGAGGGCCTAGCTACGAGCAGTACTTC.

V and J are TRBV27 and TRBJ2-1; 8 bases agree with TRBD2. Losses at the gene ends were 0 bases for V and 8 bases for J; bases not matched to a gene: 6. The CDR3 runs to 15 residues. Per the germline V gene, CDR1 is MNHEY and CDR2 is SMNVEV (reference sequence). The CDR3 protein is CASSLSGGRKYEQFF. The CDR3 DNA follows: TGTGCCAGCAGTTTATCAGGCGGGAGGAAGTATGAGCAGTTCTTC.

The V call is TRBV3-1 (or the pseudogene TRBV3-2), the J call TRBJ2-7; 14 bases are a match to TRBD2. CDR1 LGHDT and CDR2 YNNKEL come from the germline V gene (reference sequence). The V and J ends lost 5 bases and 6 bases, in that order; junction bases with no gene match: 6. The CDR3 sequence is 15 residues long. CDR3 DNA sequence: TGTGCCAGCAGCTTGGGACTAGCGGGAGTGGGCGAGCAGTACTTC. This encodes CASSLGLAGVGEQYF.

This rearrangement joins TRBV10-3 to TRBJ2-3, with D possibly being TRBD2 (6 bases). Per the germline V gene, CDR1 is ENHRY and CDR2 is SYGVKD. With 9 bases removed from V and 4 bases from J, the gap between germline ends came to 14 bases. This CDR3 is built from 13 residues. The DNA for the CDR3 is TGTGCCATACGGGAGTCGGTAGCAGATACGCAGTATTTT. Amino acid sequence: CAIRESVADTQYF.

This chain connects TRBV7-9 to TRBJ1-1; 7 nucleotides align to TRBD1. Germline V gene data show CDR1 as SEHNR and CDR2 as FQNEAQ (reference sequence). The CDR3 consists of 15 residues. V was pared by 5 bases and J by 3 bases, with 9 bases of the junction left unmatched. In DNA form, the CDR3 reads TGTGCCAGCAGCAACCGACAGGGATCCCACACTGAAGCTTTCTTT. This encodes CASSNRQGSHTEAFF.